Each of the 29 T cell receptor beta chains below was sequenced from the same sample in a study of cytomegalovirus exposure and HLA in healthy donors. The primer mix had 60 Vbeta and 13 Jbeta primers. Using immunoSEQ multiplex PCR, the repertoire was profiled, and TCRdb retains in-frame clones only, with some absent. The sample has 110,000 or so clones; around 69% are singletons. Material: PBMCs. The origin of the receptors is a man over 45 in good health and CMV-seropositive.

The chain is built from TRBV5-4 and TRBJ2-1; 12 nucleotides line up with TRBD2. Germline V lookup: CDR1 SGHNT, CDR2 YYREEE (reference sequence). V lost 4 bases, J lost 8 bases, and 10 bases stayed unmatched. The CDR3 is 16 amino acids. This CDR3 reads CASSTAYGTSGYEQFF. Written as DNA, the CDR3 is TGTGCCAGCAGCACGGCCTACGGGACTAGCGGGTATGAGCAGTTCTTC.

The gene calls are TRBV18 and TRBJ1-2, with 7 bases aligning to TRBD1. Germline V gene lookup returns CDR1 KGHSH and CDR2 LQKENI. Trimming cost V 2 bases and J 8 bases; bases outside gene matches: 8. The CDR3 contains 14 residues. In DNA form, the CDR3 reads TGTGCCAGCTCACCAGACAGGGATATTTCGGGCTACACCTTC. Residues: CASSPDRDISGYTF.

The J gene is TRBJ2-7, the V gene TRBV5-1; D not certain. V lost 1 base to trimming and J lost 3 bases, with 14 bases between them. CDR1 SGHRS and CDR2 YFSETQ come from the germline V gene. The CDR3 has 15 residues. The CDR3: CASSLISGTGYEQYF. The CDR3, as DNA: TGCGCCAGCAGCTTGATATCTGGAACGGGCTACGAGCAGTACTTC. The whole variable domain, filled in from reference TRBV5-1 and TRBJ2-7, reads KAGVTQTPRYLIKTRGQQVTLSCSPISGHRSVSWYQQTPGQGLQFLFEYFSETQRNKGNFPGRFSGRQFSNSRSEMNVSTLELGDSALYLCASSLISGTGYEQYFGPGTRLTVT.

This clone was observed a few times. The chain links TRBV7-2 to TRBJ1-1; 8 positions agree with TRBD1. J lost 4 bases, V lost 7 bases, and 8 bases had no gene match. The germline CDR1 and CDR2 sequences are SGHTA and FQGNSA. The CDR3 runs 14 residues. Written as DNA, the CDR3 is TGTGCCAGCACCTCACAGGGGGACGGCACTGAAGCTTTCTTT. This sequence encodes CASTSQGDGTEAFF. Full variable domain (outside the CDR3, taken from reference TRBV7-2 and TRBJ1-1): GAGVSQSPSNKVTEKGKDVELRCDPISGHTALYWYRQSLGQGLEFLIYFQGNSAPDKSGLPSDRFSAERTGGSVSTLTIQRTQQEDSAVYLCASTSQGDGTEAFFGQGTRLTVV.

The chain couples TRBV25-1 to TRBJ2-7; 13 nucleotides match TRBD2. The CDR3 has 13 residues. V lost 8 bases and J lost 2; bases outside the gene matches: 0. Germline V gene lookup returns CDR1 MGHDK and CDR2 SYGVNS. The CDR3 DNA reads TGTGCCAGCGGACTAGCGGGAGCCTACGAGCAGTACTTC. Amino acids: CASGLAGAYEQYF.

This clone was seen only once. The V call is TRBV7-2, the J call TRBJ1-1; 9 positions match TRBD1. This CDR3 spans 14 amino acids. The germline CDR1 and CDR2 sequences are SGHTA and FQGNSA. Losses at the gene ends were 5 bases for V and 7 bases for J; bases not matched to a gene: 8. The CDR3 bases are TGTGCCAGCAGCCCTTTAGGGACAGGGCGTGAAGCTTTCTTT. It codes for CASSPLGTGREAFF. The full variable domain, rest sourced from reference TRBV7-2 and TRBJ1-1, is GAGVSQSPSNKVTEKGKDVELRCDPISGHTALYWYRQSLGQGLEFLIYFQGNSAPDKSGLPSDRFSAERTGGSVSTLTIQRTQQEDSAVYLCASSPLGTGREAFFGQGTRLTVV.

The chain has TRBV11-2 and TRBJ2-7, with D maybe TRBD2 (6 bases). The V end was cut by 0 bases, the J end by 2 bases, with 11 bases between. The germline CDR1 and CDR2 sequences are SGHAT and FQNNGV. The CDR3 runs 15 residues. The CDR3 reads CASSLERGLTYEQYF. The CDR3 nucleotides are TGTGCCAGCAGCTTAGAGAGGGGACTGACCTACGAGCAGTACTTC.

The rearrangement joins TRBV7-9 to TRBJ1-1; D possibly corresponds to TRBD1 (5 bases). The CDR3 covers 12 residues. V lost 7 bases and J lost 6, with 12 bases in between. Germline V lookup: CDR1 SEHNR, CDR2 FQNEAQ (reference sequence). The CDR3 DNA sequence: TGTGCCAGCATAGCGGGGCGGGCTGAAGCTTTCTTT. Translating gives CASIAGRAEAFF.

The CDR3 is CASSLTGSGYGYTF. The CDR3 region has the DNA TGTGCCAGCAGCCTGACAGGGTCCGGCTATGGCTACACCTTC. The J gene is TRBJ1-2, the V gene TRBV9, with 7 nucleotides matching TRBD1. Germline CDR1 is SGDLS and CDR2 is YYNGEE. This CDR3 has 14 amino acids. After removal of 4 bases from V and 4 bases from J, the junction contained 7 bases not matched to a gene.

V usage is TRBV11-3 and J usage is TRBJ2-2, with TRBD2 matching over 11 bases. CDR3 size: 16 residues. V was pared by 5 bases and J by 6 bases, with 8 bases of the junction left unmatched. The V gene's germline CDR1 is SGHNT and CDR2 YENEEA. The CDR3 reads CASSLRIAGGSGELFF. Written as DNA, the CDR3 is TGTGCCAGCAGCCTTCGGATAGCGGGAGGGTCCGGGGAGCTGTTTTTT.

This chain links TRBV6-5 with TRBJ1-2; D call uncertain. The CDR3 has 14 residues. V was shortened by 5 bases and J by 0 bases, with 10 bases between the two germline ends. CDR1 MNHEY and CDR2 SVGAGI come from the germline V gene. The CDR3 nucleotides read TGTGCCAGCAGTGAACAGCCTACTAACTATGGCTACACCTTC. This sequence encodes CASSEQPTNYGYTF.

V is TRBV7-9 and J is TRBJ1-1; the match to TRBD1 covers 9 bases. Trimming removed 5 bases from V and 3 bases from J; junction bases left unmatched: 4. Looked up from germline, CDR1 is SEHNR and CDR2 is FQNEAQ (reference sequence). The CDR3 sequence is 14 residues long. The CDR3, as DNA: TGTGCCAGCAGCCCGTGGGACAGGGACACTGAAGCTTTCTTT. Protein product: CASSPWDRDTEAFF.

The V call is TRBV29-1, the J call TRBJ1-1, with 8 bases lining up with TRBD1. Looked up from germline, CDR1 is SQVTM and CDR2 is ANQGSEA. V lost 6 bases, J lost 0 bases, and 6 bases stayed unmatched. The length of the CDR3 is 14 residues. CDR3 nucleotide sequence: TGCAGCGTCGGGGACAGGATCATGAACACTGAAGCTTTCTTT. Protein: CSVGDRIMNTEAFF.

For the CDR3, the DNA is TGCGCCAGCAGCCTCACAGGGGTTAAGGGCGAGCAGTACTTC. Encoded protein: CASSLTGVKGEQYF. This rearrangement joins TRBV4-1 to TRBJ2-7; 7 bases match TRBD1. This CDR3 comprises 14 residues. The germline V gene encodes CDR1 MGHRA and CDR2 YSYEKL. V lost 4 bases to trimming and J lost 6 bases; unmatched junction nucleotides: 9.

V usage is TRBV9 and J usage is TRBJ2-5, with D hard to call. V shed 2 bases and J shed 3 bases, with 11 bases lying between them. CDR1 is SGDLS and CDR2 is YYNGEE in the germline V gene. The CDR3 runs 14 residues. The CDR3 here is CASSVSLVEETQYF. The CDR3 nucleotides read TGTGCCAGCAGCGTTAGTCTAGTGGAAGAGACCCAGTACTTC.

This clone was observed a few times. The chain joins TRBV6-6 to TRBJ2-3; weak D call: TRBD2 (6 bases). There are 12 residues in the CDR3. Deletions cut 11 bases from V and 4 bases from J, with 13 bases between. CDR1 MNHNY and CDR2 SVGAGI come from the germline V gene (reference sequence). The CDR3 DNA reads TGTGCCGCCGGGCGGGAAGCAGATACGCAGTATTTT. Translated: CAAGREADTQYF.

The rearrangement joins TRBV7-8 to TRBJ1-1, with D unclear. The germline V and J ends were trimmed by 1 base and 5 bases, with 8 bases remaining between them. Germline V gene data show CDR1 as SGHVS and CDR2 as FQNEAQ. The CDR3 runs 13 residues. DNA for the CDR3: TGTGCCAGCAGCTTAGAGTGGCGGACTGAAGCTTTCTTT. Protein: CASSLEWRTEAFF.

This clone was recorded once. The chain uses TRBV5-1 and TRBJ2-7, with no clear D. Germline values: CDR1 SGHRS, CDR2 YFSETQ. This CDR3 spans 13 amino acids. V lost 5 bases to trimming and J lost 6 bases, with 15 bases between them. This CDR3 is CASSLNDSGEQYF. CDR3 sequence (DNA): TGCGCCAGCAGTCTCAATGACTCGGGCGAGCAGTACTTC.

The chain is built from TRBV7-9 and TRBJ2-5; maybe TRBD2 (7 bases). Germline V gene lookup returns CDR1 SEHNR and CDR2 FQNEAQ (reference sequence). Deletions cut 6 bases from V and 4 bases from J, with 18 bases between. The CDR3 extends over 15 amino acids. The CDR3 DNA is TGTGCCAGCAGACAAGGAGGGGGGGCCGTAGAGACCCAGTACTTC. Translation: CASRQGGGAVETQYF.

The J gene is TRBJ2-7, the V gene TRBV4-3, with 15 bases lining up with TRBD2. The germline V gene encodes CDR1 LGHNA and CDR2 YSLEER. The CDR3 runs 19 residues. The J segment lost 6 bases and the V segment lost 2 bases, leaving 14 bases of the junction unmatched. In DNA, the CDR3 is TGCGCCAGCAGCCAATCCAGGACTAGCGGGGGGGCCGGTCATCCCGAGCAGTACTTC. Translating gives CASSQSRTSGGAGHPEQYF.

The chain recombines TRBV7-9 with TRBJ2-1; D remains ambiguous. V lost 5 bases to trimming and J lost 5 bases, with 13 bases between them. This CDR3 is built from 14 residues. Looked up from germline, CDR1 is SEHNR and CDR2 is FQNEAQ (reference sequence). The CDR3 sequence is CASSPREPNNEQFF. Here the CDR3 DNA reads TGTGCCAGCAGCCCCCGCGAGCCAAACAATGAGCAGTTCTTC.

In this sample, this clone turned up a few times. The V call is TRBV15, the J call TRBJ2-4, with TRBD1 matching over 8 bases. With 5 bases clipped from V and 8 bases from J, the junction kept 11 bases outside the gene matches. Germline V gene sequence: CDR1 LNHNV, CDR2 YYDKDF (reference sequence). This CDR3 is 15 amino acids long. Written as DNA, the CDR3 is TGTGCCACCAGCGCGACAGGGGACGGAGGGGACATTCAGTACTTC. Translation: CATSATGDGGDIQYF.

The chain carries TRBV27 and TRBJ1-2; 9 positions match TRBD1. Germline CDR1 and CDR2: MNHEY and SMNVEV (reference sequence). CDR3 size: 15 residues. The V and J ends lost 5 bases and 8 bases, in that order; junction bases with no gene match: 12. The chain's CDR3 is CASSLSGQGYEGYTF. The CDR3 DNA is TGTGCCAGCAGTCTCTCGGGACAGGGATATGAGGGCTACACCTTC.

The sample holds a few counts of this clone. The CDR3 nucleotides read TGCAGCGCTCAACGGGACAGGTCCTACAATGAGCAGTTCTTC. This sequence encodes CSAQRDRSYNEQFF. The chain joins TRBV29-1 to TRBJ2-1, with 8 nucleotides matching TRBD1. The CDR3 runs 14 residues. The V and J ends lost 7 bases and 1 base, in that order; junction bases with no gene match: 6. Germline CDR1 reads SQVTM; CDR2 reads ANQGSEA.

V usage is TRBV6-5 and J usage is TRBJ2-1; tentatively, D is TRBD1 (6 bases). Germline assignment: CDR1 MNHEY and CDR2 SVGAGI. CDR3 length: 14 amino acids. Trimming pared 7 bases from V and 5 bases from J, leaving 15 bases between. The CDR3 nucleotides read TGTGCCAGCACCGCAATGCAGGGGAACAATGAGCAGTTCTTC. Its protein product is CASTAMQGNNEQFF.

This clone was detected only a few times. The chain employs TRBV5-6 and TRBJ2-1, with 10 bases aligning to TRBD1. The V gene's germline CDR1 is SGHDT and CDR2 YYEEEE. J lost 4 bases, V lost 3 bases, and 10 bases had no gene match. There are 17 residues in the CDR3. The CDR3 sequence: CASSSPRVGQGYNEQFF. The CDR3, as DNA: TGTGCCAGCAGCTCCCCGAGAGTGGGACAGGGGTACAATGAGCAGTTCTTC.

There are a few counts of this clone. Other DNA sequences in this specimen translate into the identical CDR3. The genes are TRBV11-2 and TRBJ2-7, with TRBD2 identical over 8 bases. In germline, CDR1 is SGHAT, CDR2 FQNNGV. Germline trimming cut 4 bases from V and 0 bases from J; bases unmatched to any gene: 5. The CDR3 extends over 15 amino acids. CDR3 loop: CASSSTGGSSYEQYF. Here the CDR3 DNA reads TGTGCCAGCAGCTCAACGGGAGGGAGCTCCTACGAGCAGTACTTC.

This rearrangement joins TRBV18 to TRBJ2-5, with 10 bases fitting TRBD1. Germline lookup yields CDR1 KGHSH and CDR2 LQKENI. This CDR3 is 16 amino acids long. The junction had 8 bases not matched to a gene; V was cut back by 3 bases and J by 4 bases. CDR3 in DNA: TGTGCCAGCTCACCTACCGGGACAGGGGTGAGAGAGACCCAGTACTTC. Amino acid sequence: CASSPTGTGVRETQYF. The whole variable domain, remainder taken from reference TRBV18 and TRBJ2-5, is NAGVMQNPRHLVRRRGQEARLRCSPMKGHSHVYWYRQLPEEGLKFMVYLQKENIIDESGMPKERFSAEFPKEGPSILRIQQVVRGDSAAYFCASSPTGTGVRETQYFGPGTRLLVL.

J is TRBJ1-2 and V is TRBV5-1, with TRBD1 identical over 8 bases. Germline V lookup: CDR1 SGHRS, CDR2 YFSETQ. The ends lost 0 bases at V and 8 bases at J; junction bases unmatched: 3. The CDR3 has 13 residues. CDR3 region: CASSLVTGEGYTF. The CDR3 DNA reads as TGCGCCAGCAGCTTGGTGACAGGGGAAGGCTACACCTTC.